The text below deals with one TCR beta chain. Its matching antigen is unknown. This entry belongs to a study of STAT5B mutations in CD4+ large granular lymphocyte leukemia. Trimming pared 3 bases from V and 4 bases from J, leaving 9 bases between. The CDR3 is 14 residues long. Germline V gene sequence: CDR1 LNHDA, CDR2 SQIVND (reference sequence). Study-wide results and caveats: CD4-sorted patient repertoires seemed more clonal than healthy CD4+ repertoires. Data were not HLA-matched across samples.

The method was immunoSEQ multiplex PCR; TCRdb's version includes in-frame clones alone and lacks a portion of them. This sample has more than 45,000 clones, with around 70% found just once. The V gene is TRBV19, the J gene TRBJ1-4; no firm D call. The sequence derives from a human donor in good health. The sequencing input was CD4+ T cells from blood buffy coats. CDR3 region: CASSISSFNEKLFF. CDR3 DNA: TGTGCCAGTAGTATCTCCAGCTTTAATGAAAAACTGTTTTTT.